This T cell receptor beta chain was profiled in a study of OX40 agonist ivuxolimab in advanced cancers. Background on the study: Patients with prior anti-PD-1, anti-PD-L1 or anti-CTLA-4 therapy were eligible; 40% had some. Partial responses were recorded for three patients, including one with hepatocellular carcinoma and two with cutaneous melanoma. Whole-study results and caveats: The CD4+ and CD8+ T cells in the blood had expanded clonally by week 6 at 0.1 to 3.0 mg/kg.

Individuals having autoimmune disease history or systemic immunosuppression were not enrolled. To note about this clone: What it binds is unknown.

TCRdb's table, derived via immunoSEQ multiplex PCR, lists solely in-frame clones and lacks some. The table shows under 25,000 clones, with approximately 84% occurring only once. CDR3 size: 14 residues. Germline V gene lookup returns CDR1 SGHDN and CDR2 FVKESK. Trimming left V 4 bases short and J 3 bases short, with 13 bases between. Sequencing was performed on CD4+ or CD8+ T cells sorted from blood, taken in a trial of the OX40 agonist ivuxolimab. The source of this sequence is an adult with an advanced solid tumor such as melanoma, head and neck, liver or kidney cancer. This chain links TRBV14 with TRBJ2-7; D unresolved. CDR3 coding DNA: TGTGCCAGCAGCCCCCGGGTTAACAACTACGAGCAGTACTTC. This gives the protein CASSPRVNNYEQYF.